Following are 14 T cell receptor beta chains from one sample sequenced in a study of T-cell memory formation after mild COVID-19. TCRdb ran MiXCR on the 5' RACE reads and lists one entry per CDR3 protein. The table has roughly 250,000 distinct CDR3 sequences, over 15% seen once. The specimen sequenced was PBMCs or a T cell subset sorted from them (not recorded which). Every receptor here comes from a man between 18 and 35 years old who had mild COVID-19 (a few samples of this study predate the infection). Cell type and time point are not known.

This chain connects TRBV4-3 to TRBJ2-1; 9 bases map to TRBD2. The germline V gene encodes CDR1 LGHNA and CDR2 YSLEER. V lost 0 bases and J lost 7; bases outside the gene matches: 10. The CDR3 length is 17 residues. The CDR3 loop reads CASSQDRARGGWNEQFF. CDR3 nucleotides: TGCGCCAGCAGCCAAGATAGGGCGCGGGGGGGTTGGAATGAGCAGTTCTTC.

The chain recombines TRBV5-1 with TRBJ1-1; tentative D call: TRBD1 (5 bases). The CDR3 length is 14 residues. From germline, CDR1 is SGHRS and CDR2 YFSETQ. The V end was cut by 0 bases, the J end by 2 bases, with 8 bases between. The CDR3 sequence: CASSLGTINTEAFF. In nucleotides, the CDR3 is TGCGCCAGCAGCTTGGGGACAATCAACACTGAAGCTTTCTTT.

V usage is TRBV5-5 and J usage is TRBJ2-7; 7 bases are shared with TRBD2. Germline lookup yields CDR1 SGHKS and CDR2 YYEKEE (reference sequence). V shed 4 bases and J 2 bases; nucleotides not matched to a gene: 9. The CDR3 consists of 15 residues. The CDR3 is CASSLAPLAAYEQYV. The CDR3, as DNA: TGTGCCAGCAGCCTCGCACCTCTAGCGGCCTACGAGCAGTACGTC.

The V and J genes are TRBV10-2 and TRBJ1-2; the D gene is possibly TRBD1 (6 bases). With 6 bases removed from V and 2 bases from J, the gap between germline ends came to 10 bases. In germline, CDR1 is WSHSY, CDR2 SAAADI. The CDR3 has 13 amino acids. CDR3 residues: CASRTRGNYGYTF. CDR3 coding DNA: TGCGCCAGCAGAACCAGGGGAAACTATGGCTACACCTTC.

This clonotype was observed at least ten times. The chain carries TRBV12-3 or TRBV12-4 and TRBJ1-5; D ambiguous. The V end was cut by 3 bases, the J end by 0 bases, with 9 bases between. CDR3 length: 15 amino acids. The CDR3 spells CASSFGRNSNQPQHF. As DNA, the CDR3 is TGTGCCAGCAGTTTCGGACGGAATAGCAATCAGCCCCAGCATTTT.

The CDR3 DNA reads as TGTGCCAGCAGCTTAGCCGGGACTAGTGCCACCTACGAGCAGTACTTC. It translates to CASSLAGTSATYEQYF. The V and J genes are TRBV7-9 and TRBJ2-7, with 8 bases fitting TRBD2. Germline V gene lookup returns CDR1 SEHNR and CDR2 FQNEAQ (reference sequence). The CDR3 spans 16 residues. J lost 2 bases, V lost 0 bases, and 6 bases had no gene match.

In this sample, this clonotype turned up a few times. The chain has TRBV29-1 and TRBJ2-7, with 8 bases identical to TRBD1. Germline V CDR1 and CDR2: SQVTM, ANQGSEA. V dropped 4 bases and J dropped 3; count of bases not matched to a gene: 5. The CDR3 loop spans 13 amino acids. The CDR3 coding sequence is TGCAGCGTTGGCGACAGGGGCCTCTACGAGCAGTACTTC. Its protein product is CSVGDRGLYEQYF.

This clonotype was picked up a small number of times. This chain joins TRBV7-2 and TRBJ2-1, with TRBD2 identical over 8 bases. This CDR3 has 14 amino acids. Germline V lookup: CDR1 SGHTA, CDR2 FQGNSA. Unmatched junction bases numbered 9, after V lost 4 bases and J lost 10 bases. The CDR3, as DNA: TGTGCCAGCAGCTCCTCGGGGGGGCCTCGGGAGCAGTTCTTC. This sequence encodes CASSSSGGPREQFF.

This clonotype has more than one count but fewer than ten. The chain employs TRBV7-2 and TRBJ2-1; 9 bases are shared with TRBD2. There are 15 residues in the CDR3. Per germline, CDR1 SGHTA and CDR2 FQGNSA. The V gene end was trimmed by 5 bases and the J gene end by 9 bases; junction bases not matched to a gene: 11. CDR3 sequence: CASSARWRGGGEQFF. The CDR3, as DNA: TGTGCCAGCAGCGCCCGGTGGCGGGGGGGCGGTGAGCAGTTCTTC. Full variable domain (outside the CDR3, taken from reference TRBV7-2 and TRBJ2-1): GAGVSQSPSNKVTEKGKDVELRCDPISGHTALYWYRQSLGQGLEFLIYFQGNSAPDKSGLPSDRFSAERTGGSVSTLTIQRTQQEDSAVYLCASSARWRGGGEQFFGPGTRLTVL.

This clonotype has only a few counts. V usage is TRBV5-1 and J usage is TRBJ1-1; D not resolved. The CDR3 spans 15 residues. With 4 bases removed from V and 3 bases from J, the gap between germline ends came to 16 bases. Germline V gene sequence: CDR1 SGHRS, CDR2 YFSETQ. CDR3 in amino acids: CASSPWGGSDTEAFF. DNA for the CDR3: TGCGCCAGCAGCCCTTGGGGAGGGAGTGACACTGAAGCTTTCTTT.

V gene TRBV24-1 combines with J gene TRBJ2-4; 8 bases line up with TRBD2. The CDR3 has 15 residues. Germline assignment: CDR1 KGHDR and CDR2 SFDVKD. The V and J ends lost 3 bases and 8 bases, in that order; junction bases with no gene match: 8. CDR3 bases: TGTGCCACCAGTGATCCGGCCACGGGGGGGGACATTCAGTACTTC. Its translation is CATSDPATGGDIQYF.

The chain recombines TRBV7-9 with TRBJ1-6; a weak D match, TRBD1 (5 bases). CDR1 SEHNR and CDR2 FQNEAQ come from the germline V gene (reference sequence). The CDR3 length is 15 residues. V lost 6 bases and J 7 bases, leaving 16 bases between the germline ends. The DNA for the CDR3 is TGTGCCAGCAGAGGAGCAGGGTCACAGAATTCACCCCTCCACTTT. This sequence encodes CASRGAGSQNSPLHF.

The chain employs TRBV29-1 and TRBJ2-4, with TRBD2 identical over 7 bases. Unmatched junction bases numbered 0, after V lost 3 bases and J lost 1 base. This CDR3 comprises 13 residues. Germline-derived CDR1 and CDR2 are SQVTM and ANQGSEA. The chain's CDR3 is CSVERGAKNIQYF. As DNA, the CDR3 is TGCAGCGTTGAGCGGGGGGCCAAAAACATTCAGTACTTC.

V usage is TRBV11-2 and J usage is TRBJ2-7; D perhaps matches TRBD2 (5 bases). V was pared by 5 bases and J by 2 bases, with 16 bases between. The germline CDR1 and CDR2 sequences are SGHAT and FQNNGV. This CDR3 has 15 residues. Here the CDR3 DNA reads TGTGCCAGCAGCCCCAGCGTTGGGGAGACCTACGAGCAGTACGTC. As protein: CASSPSVGETYEQYV.